The 29 T cell receptor beta chains reported below all come from one sample, sequenced in a study of T cells in Graves' hyperthyroidism and ophthalmopathy. Template material for amplifying TCR beta CDR3 regions consisted of RNA transcripts. Carried out on the TCR CDR3, a first-round RT-PCR used the HTBI primer set. TCRdb recomputed calls from the multiplex PCR reads with MiXCR, one row per CDR3 protein. The table includes over 150,000 distinct CDR3 sequences, 15% to 20% detected once. The sequencing sample was made of blood. The receptors come from a woman in her fifties or sixties with Graves' hyperthyroidism.

This clonotype was recorded at least ten times. The J gene is TRBJ2-7, the V gene TRBV19, with 9 bases that match TRBD1. CDR1 and CDR2 from the germline V gene are LNHDA and SQIVND (reference sequence). This CDR3 has 14 residues. V lost 7 bases, J lost 3 bases, and 7 bases stayed unmatched. CDR3 amino acids: CASTPTGGIYEQYF. CDR3 bases: TGTGCCAGTACCCCGACAGGGGGAATCTACGAGCAGTACTTC.

The sample holds many counts of this clonotype. The chain joins TRBV6-1 to TRBJ2-3; tentative D call: TRBD1 (5 bases). The germline CDR1 and CDR2 sequences are MNHNS and SASEGT. The V end was cut by 1 base, the J end by 0 bases, with 8 bases between. The CDR3 has 15 residues. The CDR3: CASSEEGLSTDTQYF. CDR3 bases: TGTGCCAGCAGTGAAGAGGGGCTAAGCACAGATACGCAGTATTTT.

This clonotype was seen at least ten times. This chain connects TRBV7-6 to TRBJ2-3, with D possibly matching TRBD2 (5 bases). Trimming stripped 2 bases from V and 1 base from J, with 16 bases between. The CDR3 runs 17 residues. Germline CDR1 and CDR2: SGHVS and FNYEAQ. CDR3 region: CASSLIGAETRTDTQYF. The CDR3 DNA sequence: TGTGCCAGCAGCTTAATCGGAGCGGAGACGCGCACAGATACGCAGTATTTT.

This clonotype was found many times. CDR3 in amino acids: CASSLNGGQPQHF. The CDR3 nucleotides read TGTGCCAGCAGCTTAAATGGGGGGCAGCCCCAGCATTTT. V usage is TRBV7-9 and J usage is TRBJ1-5; tentative D call: TRBD1 (5 bases). The CDR3 contains 13 residues. The germline V gene encodes CDR1 SEHNR and CDR2 FQNEAQ (reference sequence). V was pared by 2 bases and J by 7 bases, with 9 bases between. The full variable domain, rest sourced from reference TRBV7-9 and TRBJ1-5, is DTGVSQNPRHKITKRGQNVTFRCDPISEHNRLYWYRQTLGQGPEFLTYFQNEAQLEKSRLLSDRFSAERPKGSFSTLEIQRTEQGDSAMYLCASSLNGGQPQHFGDGTRLSIL.

This clonotype was detected a few times. The V gene is TRBV5-6, the J gene TRBJ1-2; TRBD1 agrees at 7 bases. Trimming took 6 bases from V and 2 from J; bases not matched to a gene: 13. This CDR3 contains 16 residues. Germline CDR1 is SGHDT and CDR2 is YYEEEE. CDR3 DNA: TGTGCCAGCACCATTGGGGCAGGGGGGATAAACTATGGCTACACCTTC. Protein: CASTIGAGGINYGYTF.

This clonotype has ten or more counts. The chain uses TRBV19 and TRBJ1-1; TRBD1 aligns across 7 bases. Germline-derived CDR1 and CDR2 are LNHDA and SQIVND (reference sequence). The CDR3 has 12 amino acids. Trimming removed 7 bases from V and 5 bases from J; junction bases left unmatched: 4. CDR3 protein: CASTMTGTEAFF. The DNA of the CDR3 is TGTGCCAGTACCATGACAGGGACTGAAGCTTTCTTT.

This clonotype was seen repeatedly, ten times or more. The junction does not match germline at one end; this may be a read error. J is TRBJ2-7 and V is TRBV7-7; D assignment may be TRBD1 or TRBD2 (5 bases each). Germline-derived CDR1 and CDR2 are SSHAT and FNYEAQ (reference sequence). The CDR3 spans 15 residues. CDR3 amino acids: CASSLGPGQDYEQYF. DNA for the CDR3: TGTGCTAGCAGCTTAGGCCCGGGGCAGGATTACGAGCAGTACTTC.

This clonotype was found many times. The V and J genes are TRBV7-9 and TRBJ2-7, with D perhaps being TRBD1 or TRBD2 (6 bases each). Germline-derived CDR1 and CDR2 are SEHNR and FQNEAQ (reference sequence). V was shortened by 5 bases and J by 3 bases, with 23 bases between the two germline ends. The CDR3 extends over 17 amino acids. CDR3 residues: CASSLGGWASDFYEQYF. As DNA, the CDR3 is TGTGCCAGCAGCCTAGGGGGGTGGGCCAGCGACTTCTACGAGCAGTACTTC.

The chain uses TRBV24-1 and TRBJ2-3, with TRBD2 identical over 7 bases. Trimming at V came to 10 bases and at J to 5 bases, leaving 11 bases not matched to a gene. This CDR3 has 14 amino acids. CDR1 KGHDR and CDR2 SFDVKD come from the germline V gene. CDR3 region: CATNHATGGDTQYF. CDR3 sequence (DNA): TGTGCCACGAATCACGCAACGGGGGGAGATACGCAGTATTTT.

This clonotype was seen at least ten times. V usage is TRBV10-2 and J usage is TRBJ2-5; D uncertain. The V and J ends lost 2 bases and 0 bases respectively, with 4 bases between them. Germline values: CDR1 WSHSY, CDR2 SAAADI. This CDR3 comprises 13 residues. The CDR3 sequence is CASSEGNQETQYF. CDR3 bases: TGCGCCAGCAGTGAGGGGAACCAAGAGACCCAGTACTTC.

The rearrangement joins TRBV4-1 to TRBJ1-2; tentative D call: TRBD1 (5 bases). There are 14 residues in the CDR3. V lost 1 base to trimming and J lost 4 bases, with 10 bases between them. Germline V gene data show CDR1 as MGHRA and CDR2 as YSYEKL. CDR3 residues: CASSQVSGSYGYTF. Here the CDR3 DNA reads TGCGCCAGCAGCCAAGTATCAGGGTCCTATGGCTACACCTTC.

The table lists this clonotype with many counts. The V call is TRBV11-2, the J call TRBJ2-3; possibly TRBD2 for D (5 bases). With 1 base removed from V and 1 base from J, the gap between germline ends came to 18 bases. This CDR3 region has 18 residues. Per germline, CDR1 SGHAT and CDR2 FQNNGV. Written as DNA, the CDR3 is TGTGCCAGCAGCTTAGGGGCACTCCTACACGGGGGCACAGATACGCAGTATTTT. It codes for CASSLGALLHGGTDTQYF. The full variable domain, with the rest looked up from reference TRBV11-2 and TRBJ2-3, is EAGVAQSPRYKIIEKRQSVAFWCNPISGHATLYWYQQILGQGPKLLIQFQNNGVVDDSQLPKDRFSAERLKGVDSTLKIQPAKLEDSAVYLCASSLGALLHGGTDTQYFGPGTRLTVL.

CDR3 nucleotides: TGTGCCAGCAGTTACTCGATTCGGCCCGCCGTTTCTGGGGCCAACGTCCTGACTTTC. This translates into CASSYSIRPAVSGANVLTF. This chain joins TRBV6-6 and TRBJ2-6; D is undetermined. CDR3 length: 19 residues. Germline assignment: CDR1 MNHNY and CDR2 SVGAGI (reference sequence). V was clipped by 0 bases and J by 1 base, with 16 bases between them.

This clonotype was counted at least ten times. This chain connects TRBV28 to TRBJ1-1; D is unclear. Germline assignment: CDR1 MDHEN and CDR2 SYDVKM. Trimming shortened V by 6 bases and J by 6 bases, and 17 bases separated the two germline ends. The CDR3 has 14 residues. This CDR3 is CASSPRARLSEAFF. The DNA for the CDR3 is TGTGCCAGCAGCCCAAGGGCGAGGCTATCTGAAGCTTTCTTT.

At least ten counts were recorded for this clonotype. This chain uses TRBV19 with TRBJ1-1; D unresolved. Germline CDR1 reads LNHDA; CDR2 reads SQIVND (reference sequence). The CDR3 covers 15 residues. The V gene lost 8 bases and the J gene lost 2 bases, with 18 bases spanning the gap. In DNA form, the CDR3 reads TGTGCCAGTGCCTGGACCCCGGCGGGAAACACTGAAGCTTTCTTT. Amino acids: CASAWTPAGNTEAFF.

The sample holds many counts of this clonotype. The rearrangement links TRBV7-9 to TRBJ1-2; D unclear. The CDR3 totals 13 residues. Germline assignment: CDR1 SEHNR and CDR2 FQNEAQ (reference sequence). The germline V and J ends were trimmed by 3 bases and 3 bases, with 8 bases remaining between them. The DNA of the CDR3 is TGTGCCAGCAGCTTTTCGGAGGACTATGGCTACACCTTC. The encoded protein is CASSFSEDYGYTF.

The CDR3 DNA reads as TGTGCCAGCAGCTTTCTGGAGGGCAATCAGCCCCAGCATTTT. This codes for CASSFLEGNQPQHF. The chain carries TRBV7-9 and TRBJ1-5; D call uncertain. CDR1 and CDR2 from the germline V gene are SEHNR and FQNEAQ (reference sequence). There are 14 residues in the CDR3. With 3 bases removed from V and 2 bases from J, the gap between germline ends came to 8 bases.

This chain links TRBV4-2 with TRBJ2-5; tentatively, D is TRBD1 (5 bases). The CDR3 has 13 amino acids. The germline CDR1 and CDR2 sequences are LGHNA and YNFKEQ. V lost 6 bases to trimming and J lost 5 bases, with 13 bases between them. CDR3 nucleotide sequence: TGTGCCAGCAGTTTAGGGGCGATCGAGACCCAGTACTTC. It translates to CASSLGAIETQYF.

This clonotype has ten or more counts. The chain employs TRBV6-5 and TRBJ2-7; D not certain. This CDR3 comprises 16 residues. Germline-derived CDR1 and CDR2 are MNHEY and SVGAGI. V was cut by 0 bases and J by 3 bases, with 15 bases left in between. The CDR3 here is CASSYSQSYLVYEQYF. The CDR3, as DNA: TGTGCCAGCAGTTACTCACAGAGCTATCTAGTCTACGAGCAGTACTTC.

This clonotype was found a few times. The chain combines TRBV7-2 with TRBJ1-6; D gene uncertain. V dropped 1 base and J dropped 0 bases, with 16 bases sitting between them. Germline CDR1 and CDR2: SGHTA and FQGNSA. The CDR3 length is 19 residues. The CDR3, as DNA: TGTGCCAGCAGCTTAGAGAAGTGGGAGTTAAGCTCCTATAATTCACCCCTCCACTTT. Translated: CASSLEKWELSSYNSPLHF.

This clonotype was counted many times. The V gene is TRBV3-1, the J gene TRBJ1-1; D is perhaps TRBD1 (6 bases). The CDR3 runs 18 residues. V was shortened by 4 bases and J by 0 bases, with 21 bases between the two germline ends. Per the germline V gene, CDR1 is LGHDT and CDR2 is YNNKEL (reference sequence). For the CDR3, the DNA is TGTGCCAGCAGCCCCCCGGGGGCCAGGGAATTAATGAACACTGAAGCTTTCTTT. Its translation is CASSPPGARELMNTEAFF.

The chain links TRBV7-8 to TRBJ2-3; D remains ambiguous. V lost 1 base and J lost 2, with 4 bases in between. Germline lookup yields CDR1 SGHVS and CDR2 FQNEAQ. CDR3 length: 13 amino acids. CDR3 residues: CASSLVFTDTQYF. CDR3 DNA: TGTGCCAGCAGCTTAGTTTTCACAGATACGCAGTATTTT.

This clonotype was recorded many times. This sequence joins TRBV19 and TRBJ2-5; 7 positions agree with TRBD1. The CDR3 is 14 residues long. J was trimmed by 5 bases and V by 5 bases; bases with no gene match: 8. The germline CDR1 and CDR2 sequences are LNHDA and SQIVND (reference sequence). This chain's CDR3 is CASSVRGLMETQYF. The CDR3 bases are TGTGCCAGTAGTGTAAGGGGGCTAATGGAGACCCAGTACTTC.

In its sample, this clonotype was seen many times. The chain recombines TRBV6-1 with TRBJ2-1, with 12 bases that match TRBD2. The trim removed 5 bases at V and 6 bases at J, leaving 5 bases unmatched. Germline assignment: CDR1 MNHNS and CDR2 SASEGT. This CDR3 has 15 amino acids. The DNA of the CDR3 is TGTGCCAGCAGTATTCTAGCGGGGGGGCCCAATGAGCAGTTCTTC. Translation gives CASSILAGGPNEQFF.

This clonotype was recorded many times. The rearrangement joins TRBV20-1 to TRBJ2-5; 9 bases line up with TRBD2. Unmatched junction bases numbered 10, after V lost 0 bases and J lost 5 bases. The CDR3 has 16 residues. Germline CDR1 and CDR2: DFQATT and SNEGSKA (reference sequence). The CDR3 spells CSARDQGGGGTETQYF. In nucleotides, the CDR3 is TGCAGTGCTAGAGATCAGGGCGGGGGGGGAACGGAGACCCAGTACTTC.

This clonotype showed up many times. V gene TRBV7-2 combines with J gene TRBJ2-4; D possibly matches TRBD1 or TRBD2 (5 bases each). Looked up from germline, CDR1 is SGHTA and CDR2 is FQGNSA. The CDR3 consists of 15 residues. V was shortened by 5 bases and J by 2 bases, with 13 bases between the two germline ends. CDR3 nucleotides: TGTGCCAGCAGCAGTTTAGGGGACCCCAAAAACATTCAGTACTTC. Protein sequence: CASSSLGDPKNIQYF.

The chain is built from TRBV3-1 and TRBJ1-1, with D tentatively TRBD1 (5 bases). The germline gives CDR1 LGHDT, CDR2 YNNKEL (reference sequence). The CDR3 is made up of 15 amino acids. Trimming shortened V by 1 base and J by 3 bases, and 12 bases separated the two germline ends. Here the CDR3 reads CASSQVLRGDTEAFF. In nucleotides, the CDR3 is TGTGCCAGCAGCCAAGTGCTTCGAGGGGACACTGAAGCTTTCTTT.

This chain uses TRBV4-2 with TRBJ2-1; D unclear. The CDR3 sequence is 15 residues long. The germline V gene encodes CDR1 LGHNA and CDR2 YNFKEQ. Trimming stripped 0 bases from V and 2 bases from J, with 8 bases between. The CDR3 nucleotides are TGTGCCAGCAGCCAAGATCTGCCGCCCTACAATGAGCAGTTCTTC. Amino acid sequence: CASSQDLPPYNEQFF.

At least ten counts were recorded for this clonotype. This chain uses TRBV7-8 with TRBJ2-7, with D unclear. The CDR3 totals 13 residues. Germline V gives CDR1 SGHVS, CDR2 FQNEAQ. The V end lost 4 bases, the J end lost 2 bases, and 9 bases lay between the germline ends. This chain's CDR3 is CASSSTATYEQYF. In DNA form, the CDR3 reads TGTGCCAGCAGCTCCACAGCCACCTACGAGCAGTACTTC.